This entry lists 18 T cell receptor beta chains sequenced from one sample in a study of cytomegalovirus exposure and HLA in healthy donors (dated by TCRdb to about 2017). The library was generated by the immunoSEQ multiplex PCR assay. For the multiplex PCR, a mixture combining 60 forward primers for TCR Vbeta segments and 13 reverse primers for TCR Jbeta segments was used. Sourced from immuneACCESS, this table was stored by TCRdb with only in-frame sequences that have V and J called. A share of the clones is absent; for the studies checked, an unresolved V gene accounts for under half, and the remainder has no known explanation. For this sample the table gives 150,000 to 200,000 clones, of which about three quarters were detected only once. Less than 11% of the sample is held by the ten biggest clonotypes. Material for sequencing was PBMCs. The receptors derive from a man aged 30 to 45 in good health and CMV-seropositive.

In this sample, this clone turned up once. This rearrangement joins TRBV11-1 to TRBJ2-7; the D gene is possibly TRBD2 (5 bases). Germline CDR1 SGHAT, CDR2 FQDESV (reference sequence). This CDR3 is built from 13 residues. Trimming shortened V by 4 bases and J by 6 bases, and 13 bases separated the two germline ends. The CDR3 reads CASSSGNRIEQYF. The DNA for the CDR3 is TGTGCCAGCAGCTCGGGAAATAGAATCGAGCAGTACTTC.

The V gene is TRBV19, the J gene TRBJ1-2; 7 bases line up with TRBD1. CDR1 and CDR2 from the germline V gene are LNHDA and SQIVND (reference sequence). V was pared by 5 bases and J by 3 bases, with 9 bases of the junction left unmatched. The CDR3 sequence is 15 residues long. The CDR3 DNA reads as TGTGCCAGTAGTCTTAGACAGGGATCAGACTATGGCTACACCTTC. Translation gives CASSLRQGSDYGYTF.

This clone was detected once. The chain uses TRBV9 and TRBJ2-1; the D gene is possibly TRBD2 (5 bases). Trimming took 0 bases from V and 1 from J, leaving 8 bases between them. Germline CDR1 is SGDLS and CDR2 is YYNGEE. The CDR3 spans 15 residues. The CDR3 DNA reads TGTGCCAGCAGCGTAGCTACGGGGTCCTACAATGAGCAGTTCTTC. As protein: CASSVATGSYNEQFF.

This chain links TRBV7-3 with TRBJ2-1, with 12 positions matching TRBD2. This CDR3 contains 19 residues. CDR1 is SGHTA, CDR2 FQGTGA, per germline. The J segment lost 15 bases and the V segment lost 1 base, leaving 22 bases of the junction unmatched. The CDR3 spells CASSLNRPGLAGPWPPSFF. In DNA form, the CDR3 reads TGTGCCAGCAGCTTAAATAGACCTGGACTAGCGGGGCCATGGCCCCCATCGTTCTTC.

The chain couples TRBV27 to TRBJ2-7; 10 bases are a match to TRBD2. Germline V gene lookup returns CDR1 MNHEY and CDR2 SMNVEV (reference sequence). Losses at the gene ends were 6 bases for V and 1 base for J; bases not matched to a gene: 3. The CDR3 covers 14 residues. CDR3 sequence: CASSLAGVSYEQYF. For the CDR3, the DNA is TGTGCCAGCAGCCTAGCGGGAGTTTCCTACGAGCAGTACTTC.

V usage is TRBV5-6 and J usage is TRBJ2-2, with TRBD1 matching over 9 bases. Germline V gene lookup returns CDR1 SGHDT and CDR2 YYEEEE. V was pared by 1 base and J by 5 bases, with 6 bases of the junction left unmatched. The CDR3 loop spans 16 amino acids. In nucleotides, the CDR3 is TGTGCCAGCAGCTTGAGCGGGACAGGGAAGACCGGGGAGCTGTTTTTT. Translating it yields CASSLSGTGKTGELFF. Variable domain in full (rest from reference TRBV5-6 and TRBJ2-2): DAGVTQSPTHLIKTRGQQVTLRCSPKSGHDTVSWYQQALGQGPQFIFQYYEEEERQRGNFPDRFSGHQFPNYSSELNVNALLLGDSALYLCASSLSGTGKTGELFFGEGSRLTVL.

V usage is TRBV30 and J usage is TRBJ2-2; 8 positions match TRBD2. The trim removed 0 bases at V and 4 bases at J, leaving 4 bases unmatched. The germline CDR1 and CDR2 sequences are GTSNPN and SVGIG (reference sequence). CDR3 size: 15 residues. CDR3 sequence: CAWSVAGEATGELFF. DNA of the CDR3: TGTGCCTGGAGTGTAGCGGGAGAGGCCACCGGGGAGCTGTTTTTT.

The chain recombines TRBV18 with TRBJ2-5; TRBD2 is a possible D gene (6 bases). The CDR3 is made up of 14 amino acids. From germline, CDR1 is KGHSH and CDR2 LQKENI. V was shortened by 3 bases and J by 4 bases, with 12 bases between the two germline ends. The CDR3 DNA sequence: TGTGCCAGCTCACCTGGACCGGGAGTAGAGACCCAGTACTTC. This codes for CASSPGPGVETQYF.

V is TRBV19 and J is TRBJ1-5; D gene ambiguous. Germline values: CDR1 LNHDA, CDR2 SQIVND (reference sequence). The CDR3 has 19 amino acids. V gave up 1 base and J gave up 3 bases, with 22 bases separating them. The CDR3, as DNA: TGTGCCAGTAGTATAGCTGGAGGCCCTACGGGATGGGACAATCAGCCCCAGCATTTT. Translated, it gives CASSIAGGPTGWDNQPQHF.

Regarding this clone: A junction boundary mismatches the germline segment, possibly from a read error. The sample has other DNA sequences that encode this CDR3 too. This chain connects TRBV7-2 to TRBJ1-2; D not certain. The CDR3 sequence is 17 residues long. Germline CDR1 reads SGHTA; CDR2 reads FQGNSA. The CDR3 DNA is TGCGCCAGCAGCCAATTACCCTTCACAGAAGCTAACTATGGCTACACCTTC. This codes for CASSQLPFTEANYGYTF.

This clone was recorded a few times. This chain joins TRBV2 and TRBJ2-5, with TRBD2 identical over 10 bases. CDR1 and CDR2 from the germline V gene are SNHLY and FYNNEI. The CDR3 has 15 residues. The J segment lost 4 bases and the V segment lost 7 bases, leaving 9 bases of the junction unmatched. DNA of the CDR3: TGTGCCAGCAATCTAGCGGGAGTCGGGGTAGAGACCCAGTACTTC. Protein: CASNLAGVGVETQYF.

The rearrangement uses TRBV27 and TRBJ2-7, with TRBD2 matching 13 bases. Trimming removed 8 bases from V and 4 bases from J; junction bases left unmatched: 8. The length of the CDR3 is 15 residues. Germline CDR1 reads MNHEY; CDR2 reads SMNVEV (reference sequence). CDR3 nucleotide sequence: TGTGCCAGCGGGCGACTAGCGGGAGGCAGGTACGAGCAGTACTTC. Amino acids: CASGRLAGGRYEQYF.

This chain uses TRBV12-5 with TRBJ1-2, with D possibly matching TRBD1 (5 bases). This CDR3 spans 12 amino acids. V was shortened by 3 bases and J by 14 bases, with 16 bases between the two germline ends. Germline CDR1 reads LGHNT; CDR2 reads FRNRAP. The CDR3 protein is CASGFWERQGTF. CDR3 sequence (DNA): TGTGCTAGTGGTTTCTGGGAACGCCAGGGTACCTTC.

This clone turned up a few times. The chain is built from TRBV30 and TRBJ1-2; D remains unclear. Germline V gene lookup returns CDR1 GTSNPN and CDR2 SVGIG (reference sequence). V lost 0 bases and J lost 8, with 7 bases in between. The CDR3 consists of 11 residues. The CDR3 nucleotides read TGTGCCTGGAGTGTACGCGTGGGCTACACCTTC. As protein: CAWSVRVGYTF. Drawing the rest from reference TRBV30 and TRBJ1-2, the complete variable domain is SQTIHQWPATLVQPVGSPLSLECTVEGTSNPNLYWYRQAAGRGLQLLFYSVGIGQISSEVPQNLSASRPQDRQFILSSKKLLLSDSGFYLCAWSVRVGYTFGSGTRLTVV.

This clone was observed a handful of times. The chain carries TRBV30 and TRBJ2-1; D unresolved. This CDR3 spans 12 amino acids. The germline V gene encodes CDR1 GTSNPN and CDR2 SVGIG (reference sequence). Trimming removed 0 bases at V and 5 bases at J, with 5 bases between. CDR3 in amino acids: CAWSVQDNEQFF. The CDR3 DNA follows: TGTGCCTGGAGTGTTCAGGACAATGAGCAGTTCTTC.

V gene TRBV19 combines with J gene TRBJ2-7, with 8 bases lining up with TRBD1. This CDR3 has 14 amino acids. V was pared by 5 bases and J by 5 bases, with 8 bases of the junction left unmatched. Germline V gene sequence: CDR1 LNHDA, CDR2 SQIVND (reference sequence). In DNA, the CDR3 is TGTGCCAGTAGTCCCCGGGACAGGCGAGACGAGCAGTACTTC. It codes for CASSPRDRRDEQYF.

This clone was observed a handful of times. The chain is built from TRBV16 and TRBJ1-1; D not resolved. The ends were cut back, 4 bases at V and 0 bases at J, with 9 bases in the middle. The length of the CDR3 is 14 residues. Germline CDR1 is KGHSY and CDR2 is FQNENV. CDR3 bases: TGTGCCAGCAGCCTTTACAGCATGAACACTGAAGCTTTCTTT. Amino acids: CASSLYSMNTEAFF. The whole variable domain, remainder taken from reference TRBV16 and TRBJ1-1, is GEEVAQTPKHLVRGEGQKAKLYCAPIKGHSYVFWYQQVLKNEFKFLISFQNENVFDETGMPKERFSAKCLPNSPCSLEIQATKLEDSAVYFCASSLYSMNTEAFFGQGTRLTVV.

The gene calls are TRBV5-1 and TRBJ1-2; D is perhaps TRBD1 (6 bases). Germline-derived CDR1 and CDR2 are SGHRS and YFSETQ. The V end lost 4 bases, the J end lost 2 bases, and 12 bases lay between the germline ends. This CDR3 region has 14 residues. The CDR3 sequence: CASSVTGANYGYTF. CDR3 coding DNA: TGCGCCAGCAGCGTGACAGGAGCCAACTATGGCTACACCTTC.